Sequencing of this T cell receptor (beta chain) was carried out in a study of identifying expanded T cells in peripheral blood. Whole-study results and caveats: Variance in clone template counts between two-week samples significantly increased with total template count across all healthy donors.

Germline CDR1 reads SGHVS; CDR2 reads FNYEAQ. CDR3 length: 14 residues. V was clipped by 8 bases and J by 4 bases, with 15 bases between them. On this clone: Its cognate antigen is unknown.

The repertoire was sequenced with immunoSEQ multiplex PCR; TCRdb's copy has only in-frame clones and lacks some. Among about 85,000 clones listed, approximately 89% were seen once. The chain links TRBV7-6 to TRBJ2-1; tentative D call: TRBD1 (5 bases). This TCR came from a person between 18 and 69 years old in good health. The sample comprised blood. CDR3 protein: CASGEGASYNEQFF. The CDR3 coding sequence is TGTGCCAGCGGAGAAGGGGCGTCTTACAATGAGCAGTTCTTC.